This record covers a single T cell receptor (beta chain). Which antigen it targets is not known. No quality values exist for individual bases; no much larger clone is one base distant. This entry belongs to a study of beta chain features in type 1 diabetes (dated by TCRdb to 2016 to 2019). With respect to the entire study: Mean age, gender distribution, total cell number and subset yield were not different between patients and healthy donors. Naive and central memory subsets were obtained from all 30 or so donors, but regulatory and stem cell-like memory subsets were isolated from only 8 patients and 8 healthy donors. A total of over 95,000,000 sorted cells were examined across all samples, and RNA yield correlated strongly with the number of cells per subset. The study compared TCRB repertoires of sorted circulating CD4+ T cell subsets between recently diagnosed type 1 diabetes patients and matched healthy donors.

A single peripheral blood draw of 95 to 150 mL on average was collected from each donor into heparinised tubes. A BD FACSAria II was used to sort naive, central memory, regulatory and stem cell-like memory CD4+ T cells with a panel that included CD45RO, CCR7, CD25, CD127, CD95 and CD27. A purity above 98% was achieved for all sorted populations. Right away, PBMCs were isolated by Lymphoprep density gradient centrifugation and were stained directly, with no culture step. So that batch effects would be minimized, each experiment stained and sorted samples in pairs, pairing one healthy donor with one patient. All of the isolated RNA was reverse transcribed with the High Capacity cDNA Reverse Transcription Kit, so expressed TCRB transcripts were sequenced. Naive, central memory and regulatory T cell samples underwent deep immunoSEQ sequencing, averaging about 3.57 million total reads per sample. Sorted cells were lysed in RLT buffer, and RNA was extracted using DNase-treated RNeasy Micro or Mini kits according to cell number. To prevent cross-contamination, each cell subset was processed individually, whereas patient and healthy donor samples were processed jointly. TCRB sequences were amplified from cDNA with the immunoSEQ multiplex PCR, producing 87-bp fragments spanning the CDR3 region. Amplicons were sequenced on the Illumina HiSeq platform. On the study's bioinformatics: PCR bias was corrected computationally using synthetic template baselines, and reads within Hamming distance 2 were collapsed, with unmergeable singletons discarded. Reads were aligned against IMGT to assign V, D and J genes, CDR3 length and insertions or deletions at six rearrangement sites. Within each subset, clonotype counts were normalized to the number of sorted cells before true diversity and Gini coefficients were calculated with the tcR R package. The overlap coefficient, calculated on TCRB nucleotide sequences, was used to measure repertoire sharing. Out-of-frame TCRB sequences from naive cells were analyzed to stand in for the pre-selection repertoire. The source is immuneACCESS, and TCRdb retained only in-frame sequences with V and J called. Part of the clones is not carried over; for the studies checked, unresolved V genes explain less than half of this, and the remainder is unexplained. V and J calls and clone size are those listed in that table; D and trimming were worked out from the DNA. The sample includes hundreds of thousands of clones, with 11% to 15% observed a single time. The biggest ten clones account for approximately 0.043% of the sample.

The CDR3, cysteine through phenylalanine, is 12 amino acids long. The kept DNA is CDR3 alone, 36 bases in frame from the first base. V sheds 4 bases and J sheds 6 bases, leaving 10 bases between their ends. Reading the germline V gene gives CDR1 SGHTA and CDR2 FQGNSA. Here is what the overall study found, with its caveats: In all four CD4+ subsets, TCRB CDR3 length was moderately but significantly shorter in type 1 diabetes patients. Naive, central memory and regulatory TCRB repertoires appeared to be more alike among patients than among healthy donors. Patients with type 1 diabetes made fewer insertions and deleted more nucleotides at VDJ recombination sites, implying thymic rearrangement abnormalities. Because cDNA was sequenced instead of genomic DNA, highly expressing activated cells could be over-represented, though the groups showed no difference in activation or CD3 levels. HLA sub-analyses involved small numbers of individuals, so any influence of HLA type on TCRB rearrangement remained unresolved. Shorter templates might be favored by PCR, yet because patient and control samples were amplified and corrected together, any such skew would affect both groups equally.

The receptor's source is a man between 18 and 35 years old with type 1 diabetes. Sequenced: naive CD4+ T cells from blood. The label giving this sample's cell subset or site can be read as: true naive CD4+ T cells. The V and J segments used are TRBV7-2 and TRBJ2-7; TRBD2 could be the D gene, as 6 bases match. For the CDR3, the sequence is CASSWGVGEQYF. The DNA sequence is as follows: TGTGCCAGCAGCTGGGGGGTTGGCGAGCAGTACTTC.